A single sample gave rise to the 2 T cell receptor beta chains below, sequenced in a study of monozygotic twins with inflammatory bowel disease. From the 5' RACE reads, TCRdb lists one entry per CDR3 protein and no DNA. Here the sample table reports just over 300,000 distinct CDR3 sequences. Sequencing was performed on blood. These receptors were taken from a human donor with ulcerative colitis or Crohn's disease, or a healthy co-twin of an affected twin (not recorded which).

The chain's CDR3 is CASSVGDVNNSPLHF. The chain carries TRBV9 and TRBJ1-6; lacking DNA, the TRBD1 call made by TCRdb goes unchecked. This CDR3 contains 15 residues. The germline V gene has CDR1 SGDLS and CDR2 YYNGEE.

This chain uses TRBV7-9 with TRBJ2-7. Germline V lookup: CDR1 SEHNR, CDR2 FQNEAQ (reference sequence). This CDR3 is 14 amino acids long. This CDR3 reads CASSFWLSSYEQYF.